The 27 T cell receptor beta chains below were found in one sample sequenced in a study of blood T cell repertoires in COVID-19. Method: immunoSEQ multiplex PCR; TCRdb's copy keeps in-frame clones and lacks some. Of approximately 27,000 clones in the sample, around 89% were seen once. Sample: peripheral blood. These receptors came from a man aged 60 to 69 with acute or convalescent COVID-19.

The chain combines TRBV27 with TRBJ1-1; no firm D call. There are 13 residues in the CDR3. Germline loops: CDR1 MNHEY, CDR2 SMNVEV (reference sequence). V shed 5 bases and J shed 7 bases, with 14 bases lying between them. CDR3 region: CASSPTRSFEAFF. As DNA, the CDR3 is TGTGCCAGCAGTCCAACACGAAGTTTTGAAGCTTTCTTT.

The CDR3 nucleotides are TGTGCCAGCAGCCAAGACAGGGTGATGGGAGGCTACACCTTC. Amino acids: CASSQDRVMGGYTF. The chain employs TRBV14 and TRBJ1-2, with D possibly matching TRBD1 (5 bases). V dropped 0 bases and J dropped 8 bases, with 13 bases sitting between them. The CDR3 is 14 amino acids. Germline loops: CDR1 SGHDN, CDR2 FVKESK.

This chain connects TRBV30 to TRBJ1-1; D gene ambiguous. The CDR3 consists of 14 residues. Trimming took 0 bases from V and 1 from J, leaving 9 bases between them. Germline loops: CDR1 GTSNPN, CDR2 SVGIG (reference sequence). In DNA, the CDR3 is TGTGCCTGGAGTGTACTAGGAGGGAACACTGAAGCTTTCTTT. Translated, it gives CAWSVLGGNTEAFF. Filled out from reference TRBV30 and TRBJ1-1, the complete variable domain reads SQTIHQWPATLVQPVGSPLSLECTVEGTSNPNLYWYRQAAGRGLQLLFYSVGIGQISSEVPQNLSASRPQDRQFILSSKKLLLSDSGFYLCAWSVLGGNTEAFFGQGTRLTVV.

The chain has TRBV11-2 and TRBJ2-1; 7 bases are a match to TRBD2. There are 16 residues in the CDR3. The V gene's germline CDR1 is SGHAT and CDR2 FQNNGV. The J segment lost 0 bases and the V segment lost 7 bases, leaving 9 bases of the junction unmatched. CDR3 sequence reads: CASTSSGLSSYNEQFF. The CDR3 DNA reads as TGTGCCAGCACAAGTAGCGGGTTGAGCTCCTACAATGAGCAGTTCTTC.

The rearrangement uses TRBV30 and TRBJ1-4; weak D call: TRBD1 (6 bases). CDR1 and CDR2 (germline): GTSNPN, SVGIG (reference sequence). The V gene lost 8 bases and the J gene lost 11 bases, with 27 bases spanning the gap. The CDR3 totals 15 residues. The CDR3 here is CATIPLGTLQGKLFF. The CDR3 DNA reads as TGTGCCACGATACCTTTGGGCACTCTCCAGGGGAAACTGTTTTTT.

The rearrangement joins TRBV10-3 to TRBJ2-7; D call uncertain. CDR1 and CDR2 from the germline V gene are ENHRY and SYGVKD. This CDR3 comprises 13 residues. Trimming pared 0 bases from V and 0 bases from J, leaving 3 bases between. The CDR3 loop is CAISESSSYEQYF. The DNA for the CDR3 is TGTGCCATCAGTGAGTCCTCCTCCTACGAGCAGTACTTC.

This chain uses TRBV15 with TRBJ2-3, with D maybe TRBD2 (5 bases). This CDR3 contains 14 residues. V was trimmed by 7 bases and J by 0 bases, leaving 11 bases between them. Germline values: CDR1 LNHNV, CDR2 YYDKDF (reference sequence). CDR3 sequence: CATKSGFSTDTQYF. In DNA form, the CDR3 reads TGTGCCACCAAAAGCGGATTTAGCACAGATACGCAGTATTTT.

V usage is TRBV12-5 and J usage is TRBJ1-2; D call uncertain. V lost 4 bases and J 4 bases, leaving 10 bases between the germline ends. Germline CDR1 and CDR2: LGHNT and FRNRAP. The CDR3 has 13 amino acids. The CDR3 loop is CASGSGIGYGYTF. For the CDR3, the DNA is TGTGCTAGTGGTTCCGGGATCGGCTATGGCTACACCTTC.

This chain joins TRBV5-4 and TRBJ2-2, with a tentative D call TRBD2 (5 bases). The CDR3 extends over 14 amino acids. V lost 4 bases to trimming and J lost 6 bases, with 13 bases between them. Germline lookup yields CDR1 SGHNT and CDR2 YYREEE (reference sequence). The CDR3, as DNA: TGTGCCAGCAGCGCTGGGCTGGAGGCCGGGGAGCTGTTTTTT. Translating gives CASSAGLEAGELFF.

This chain joins TRBV5-1 and TRBJ1-1; no reliable D call. This CDR3 is 15 amino acids long. Per the germline V gene, CDR1 is SGHRS and CDR2 is YFSETQ. V shed 2 bases and J shed 8 bases, with 19 bases lying between them. CDR3 bases: TGCGCCAGCAGCTTTCGTTTGGGCAGGCCTGGAGAAGCTTTCTTT. Its translation: CASSFRLGRPGEAFF.

The rearrangement uses TRBV5-1 and TRBJ2-1; TRBD2 matches at 11 bases. V shed 4 bases, J shed 6 bases, and the junction held 6 bases outside the gene matches. This CDR3 has 15 residues. CDR1 is SGHRS, CDR2 YFSETQ, per germline. The CDR3 nucleotides are TGCGCCAGCAGCCTCCTGACTAGCGGGACCAATGAGCAGTTCTTC. Its translation: CASSLLTSGTNEQFF.

The chain combines TRBV19 with TRBJ2-5; D perhaps matches TRBD1 (5 bases). The ends were cut back, 5 bases at V and 2 bases at J, with 12 bases in the middle. Germline V lookup: CDR1 LNHDA, CDR2 SQIVND (reference sequence). The CDR3 extends over 14 amino acids. CDR3 protein: CASSRTTVQETQYF. Here the CDR3 DNA reads TGTGCCAGTAGTCGGACAACTGTGCAAGAGACCCAGTACTTC. Full variable domain (rest looked up from reference TRBV19 and TRBJ2-5): DGGITQSPKYLFRKEGQNVTLSCEQNLNHDAMYWYRQDPGQGLRLIYYSQIVNDFQKGDIAEGYSVSREKKESFPLTVTSAQKNPTAFYLCASSRTTVQETQYFGPGTRLLVL.

The chain employs TRBV20-1 and TRBJ2-1, with 8 bases aligning to TRBD2. Germline V gene lookup returns CDR1 DFQATT and CDR2 SNEGSKA (reference sequence). The CDR3 is 11 residues long. The CDR3 DNA is TGCAGGGCCCCAGCGGGGGTTGAGCAGTTCTTC. Translation: CRAPAGVEQFF.

The chain uses TRBV7-2 and TRBJ2-3; D remains unclear. CDR1 is SGHTA and CDR2 is FQGNSA in the germline V gene. The CDR3 loop spans 12 amino acids. Trimming took off 4 bases at V and 2 bases at J, with 4 bases between the two ends. CDR3 DNA sequence: TGTGCCAGCAGCTCGTTCACAGATACGCAGTATTTT. Its protein is CASSSFTDTQYF.

This chain joins TRBV3-1 (or the pseudogene TRBV3-2) and TRBJ1-1; TRBD1 aligns across 9 bases. The germline V gene encodes CDR1 LGHDT and CDR2 YNNKEL (reference sequence). The CDR3 length is 12 residues. V shed 5 bases, J shed 10 bases, and the junction held 5 bases outside the gene matches. The CDR3 DNA follows: TGTGCCAGCAGCTATTCGGGACAGGGAGCTTTCTTT. Residues: CASSYSGQGAFF.

The CDR3 is CASSGLGTGDGNTIYF. In nucleotides, the CDR3 is TGCGCCAGCAGCGGACTAGGGACAGGAGACGGAAACACCATATATTTT. The chain employs TRBV5-1 and TRBJ1-3; 8 bases are shared with TRBD1. Germline lookup yields CDR1 SGHRS and CDR2 YFSETQ. With V trimmed by 4 bases and J by 4 bases, 10 bases remained unmatched. The CDR3 loop spans 16 amino acids. Full variable domain (remainder filled in from reference TRBV5-1 and TRBJ1-3): KAGVTQTPRYLIKTRGQQVTLSCSPISGHRSVSWYQQTPGQGLQFLFEYFSETQRNKGNFPGRFSGRQFSNSRSEMNVSTLELGDSALYLCASSGLGTGDGNTIYFGEGSWLTVV.

The chain links TRBV2 to TRBJ1-4; D remains ambiguous. Trimming took off 8 bases at V and 8 bases at J, with 18 bases between the two ends. CDR3 size: 14 residues. Germline CDR1 and CDR2: SNHLY and FYNNEI. CDR3 sequence (DNA): TGTGCCAGCTTGAGGCGGACTGTGGACGAAAAACTGTTTTTT. Amino acid sequence: CASLRRTVDEKLFF. The full variable domain, in which reference TRBV2 and TRBJ1-4 provide the parts outside the CDR3, is EPEVTQTPSHQVTQMGQEVILRCVPISNHLYFYWYRQILGQKVEFLVSFYNNEISEKSEIFDDQFSVERPDGSNFTLKIRSTKLEDSAMYFCASLRRTVDEKLFFGSGTQLSVL.

As concerns this clone: Distinct nucleotide sequences in the sample also encode this CDR3. The genes are TRBV3-1 (or the pseudogene TRBV3-2) and TRBJ1-1, with TRBD1 as a possible D gene (5 bases). Germline V CDR1 and CDR2: LGHDT, YNNKEL (reference sequence). The germline V and J ends were trimmed by 3 bases and 6 bases, with 23 bases remaining between them. CDR3 length equals 17 residues. The CDR3 coding sequence is TGTGCCAGCAGCCATCCTCTAAGGCGGCAGGGCGGCTCTGAAGCTTTCTTT. This codes for CASSHPLRRQGGSEAFF.

The chain joins TRBV27 to TRBJ2-2; TRBD2 is a possible D gene (6 bases). Trimming cost V 5 bases and J 0 bases, with 16 bases left between them. CDR1 and CDR2 (germline): MNHEY, SMNVEV (reference sequence). The CDR3 loop spans 17 amino acids. The CDR3 nucleotides read TGTGCCAGCAGTCCCTGGACGGGACTTGCGAACACCGGGGAGCTGTTTTTT. Protein sequence: CASSPWTGLANTGELFF.

This clone turned up a few times. The chain recombines TRBV5-4 with TRBJ2-7; tentative D call: TRBD1 (6 bases). The germline gives CDR1 SGHNT, CDR2 YYREEE (reference sequence). The CDR3 is 14 residues long. Between the trimmed V and J ends, which lost 4 bases and 4 bases, there was a span of 15 bases. The CDR3, as DNA: TGTGCCAGCAGCCTCCCCGACAGGTCTTACGAGCAGTACTTC. This encodes CASSLPDRSYEQYF.

The chain recombines TRBV5-4 with TRBJ1-4; 9 positions agree with TRBD1. CDR1 and CDR2 (germline): SGHNT, YYREEE (reference sequence). The V gene end was trimmed by 1 base and the J gene end by 8 bases; junction bases not matched to a gene: 9. The CDR3 is 16 amino acids. The CDR3 DNA sequence: TGTGCCAGCAGCTTGAAGGGACAGGGCTCGTTGGAAAAACTGTTTTTT. This codes for CASSLKGQGSLEKLFF.

The V gene is TRBV5-1, the J gene TRBJ1-2; D unclear. The germline V and J ends were trimmed by 3 bases and 7 bases, with 13 bases remaining between them. From germline, CDR1 is SGHRS and CDR2 YFSETQ. This CDR3 region has 13 residues. DNA for the CDR3: TGCGCCAGCAGCTACGGGGAGGGATTTGGCTACACCTTC. Protein product: CASSYGEGFGYTF.

The rearrangement links TRBV7-2 to TRBJ2-2, with D possibly matching TRBD1 (6 bases). This CDR3 has 18 amino acids. The V gene's germline CDR1 is SGHTA and CDR2 FQGNSA. With 1 base removed from V and 0 bases from J, the gap between germline ends came to 15 bases. CDR3 residues: CASSLVPQGLSNTGELFF. The DNA of the CDR3 is TGTGCCAGCAGCTTAGTTCCCCAGGGGCTATCGAACACCGGGGAGCTGTTTTTT.

The genes are TRBV28 and TRBJ2-7, with 7 positions matching TRBD1. Germline assignment: CDR1 MDHEN and CDR2 SYDVKM. This CDR3 is 14 amino acids long. Trimming at V came to 5 bases and at J to 3 bases, leaving 7 bases not matched to a gene. CDR3 nucleotide sequence: TGTGCCAGCAGTCTACGGGACAGTTTCTACGAGCAGTACTTC. It specifies CASSLRDSFYEQYF.

This chain links TRBV7-2 with TRBJ1-5; D might be TRBD1 (5 bases). The length of the CDR3 is 13 residues. CDR1 is SGHTA, CDR2 FQGNSA, per germline. Trimming removed 5 bases at V and 2 bases at J, with 7 bases between. In nucleotides, the CDR3 is TGTGCCAGCAGCCCGGGGGGCAATCAGCCCCAGCATTTT. Translated, it gives CASSPGGNQPQHF.

V is TRBV29-1 and J is TRBJ1-1; D is perhaps TRBD1 (6 bases). Germline CDR1 and CDR2: SQVTM and ANQGSEA. The CDR3 is 13 residues long. V was pared by 3 bases and J by 7 bases, with 15 bases between. The CDR3 is CSVDTGKYSEAFF. The DNA for the CDR3 is TGCAGCGTTGATACAGGGAAGTATAGTGAAGCTTTCTTT.

The gene calls are TRBV28 and TRBJ2-7; D may be TRBD2 (5 bases). The CDR3 covers 12 residues. Germline CDR1 reads MDHEN; CDR2 reads SYDVKM. The V end lost 7 bases, the J end lost 5 bases, and 12 bases lay between the germline ends. The CDR3 is CASTTSGNEQYF. DNA for the CDR3: TGTGCCAGCACGACCAGCGGCAACGAGCAGTACTTC. The full variable domain, completed using reference TRBV28 and TRBJ2-7, is DVKVTQSSRYLVKRTGEKVFLECVQDMDHENMFWYRQDPGLGLRLIYFSYDVKMKEKGDIPEGYSVSREKKERFSLILESASTNQTSMYLCASTTSGNEQYFGPGTRLTVT.